What follows are 25 T cell receptor beta chains derived from one specimen sequenced in a study of T cells after yellow fever vaccination. MiXCR, run by TCRdb on the 5' RACE reads, gives a single entry per CDR3 protein. This table holds over 110,000 distinct CDR3 sequences, roughly 8% found once. Sequences were derived from CD4+ T cells sorted from PBMCs, sampled 5 days after the yellow fever booster vaccination. The receptors here all came from a man aged 30-40 years who received the YFV17D yellow fever vaccine.

This clonotype was seen at least ten times. This chain joins TRBV20-1 and TRBJ1-6; TRBD1 aligns across 9 bases. Losses at the gene ends were 6 bases for V and 7 bases for J; bases not matched to a gene: 4. Germline lookup yields CDR1 DFQATT and CDR2 SNEGSKA (reference sequence). CDR3 length: 13 residues. The CDR3 nucleotides read TGCAGTGCCCCGGGACAGGGCAATTCACCCCTCCACTTT. Its protein is CSAPGQGNSPLHF.

This clonotype was seen many times. A junction end diverges from the germline sequence, so it may reflect a read error. This chain joins TRBV7-7 and TRBJ2-5; 7 nucleotides align to TRBD2. CDR1 and CDR2 (germline): SSHAT, FNYEAQ (reference sequence). The CDR3 has 14 residues. The CDR3 bases are TGTGCTAGCAGCCAAAGCGGGATTGAAGAGACCCAGTACTTC. This codes for CASSQSGIEETQYF. The full variable domain, in which reference TRBV7-7 and TRBJ2-5 provide the parts outside the CDR3, is GAGVSQSPRYKVTKRGQDVTLRCDPISSHATLYWYQQALGQGPEFLTYFNYEAQPDKSGLPSDRFSAERPEGSISTLTIQRTEQRDSAMYRCASSQSGIEETQYFGPGTRLLVL.

Many counts were recorded for this clonotype. The chain combines TRBV12-3 or TRBV12-4 with TRBJ1-6; 9 positions agree with TRBD1. The CDR3 contains 14 residues. The V gene end was trimmed by 10 bases and the J gene end by 3 bases; junction bases not matched to a gene: 4. This CDR3 is CATTTGGYNSPLHF. The CDR3 DNA reads as TGTGCCACCACGACAGGGGGCTATAATTCACCCCTCCACTTT.

This clonotype came up many times. The genes are TRBV10-3 and TRBJ2-1; 10 nucleotides align to TRBD1. The germline V gene has CDR1 ENHRY and CDR2 SYGVKD. The CDR3 contains 13 residues. Trimming at V came to 6 bases and at J to 10 bases, leaving 6 bases not matched to a gene. CDR3 residues: CAISPTGGGEQFF. In nucleotides, the CDR3 is TGTGCCATCAGCCCGACAGGGGGCGGGGAGCAGTTCTTC.

There are a few counts of this clonotype. The chain links TRBV12-3 or TRBV12-4 to TRBJ1-6, with D unclear. The CDR3 consists of 12 residues. The V end was cut by 4 bases, the J end by 7 bases, with 5 bases between. The CDR3 sequence is CASSYGNSPLHF. Written as DNA, the CDR3 is TGTGCCAGCAGTTATGGCAATTCACCCCTCCACTTT.

V and J are TRBV5-4 and TRBJ1-3; TRBD1 matches 11 bases. Trimming removed 4 bases from V and 3 bases from J; junction bases left unmatched: 6. This CDR3 has 16 residues. Germline lookup yields CDR1 SGHNT and CDR2 YYREEE (reference sequence). The CDR3 nucleotides are TGTGCCAGCAGCGGATGGACAGGGGGCAGTGGAAACACCATATATTTT. Protein product: CASSGWTGGSGNTIYF.

This rearrangement joins TRBV7-9 to TRBJ2-7; D perhaps matches TRBD1 (6 bases). Trimming removed 5 bases from V and 7 bases from J, with 9 bases in between. The CDR3 loop spans 11 amino acids. CDR1 and CDR2 (germline): SEHNR, FQNEAQ (reference sequence). The CDR3 loop reads CASSPQGEQYF. Here the CDR3 DNA reads TGTGCCAGCAGCCCCCAGGGGGAGCAGTACTTC.

This clonotype has a count of ten or more. The chain couples TRBV7-2 to TRBJ2-1, with 11 bases matching TRBD2. V was clipped by 1 base and J by 6 bases; unmatched bases: 2. Germline V gene lookup returns CDR1 SGHTA and CDR2 FQGNSA. The CDR3 covers 15 residues. The CDR3 DNA reads TGTGCCAGCAGCTTAGTTGGGACTAGCGGCAATGAGCAGTTCTTC. Translation gives CASSLVGTSGNEQFF.

This clonotype was detected many times. The gene calls are TRBV12-3 or TRBV12-4 and TRBJ2-5; 13 bases line up with TRBD2. With V trimmed by 2 bases and J by 4 bases, 4 bases remained unmatched. The CDR3 loop spans 16 amino acids. Here the CDR3 DNA reads TGTGCCAGCAGTTTAAAACTAGCGGGAGGGTTAGAGACCCAGTACTTC. It is translated as CASSLKLAGGLETQYF.

This clonotype was picked up many times. The V and J genes are TRBV19 and TRBJ2-1, with D possibly matching TRBD2 (5 bases). CDR1 and CDR2 (germline): LNHDA, SQIVND (reference sequence). V lost 5 bases and J lost 3, with 11 bases in between. The CDR3 runs 14 residues. The CDR3, as DNA: TGTGCCAGTAGTCGCGGACTGGTCTACAATGAGCAGTTCTTC. Translation: CASSRGLVYNEQFF.

This clonotype was recorded many times. The chain couples TRBV5-1 to TRBJ2-4; TRBD2 is a possible D gene (5 bases). V was trimmed by 1 base and J by 7 bases, leaving 18 bases between them. Germline V lookup: CDR1 SGHRS, CDR2 YFSETQ. The CDR3 totals 16 residues. DNA for the CDR3: TGCGCCAGCAGCTTGAGTGTCGGCCTAGCCAGGAACATTCAGTACTTC. Its translation is CASSLSVGLARNIQYF.

Ten or more counts support this clonotype. J is TRBJ2-7 and V is TRBV4-2, with 7 bases fitting TRBD2. Germline CDR1 is LGHNA and CDR2 is YNFKEQ. V was clipped by 3 bases and J by 5 bases; unmatched bases: 13. The CDR3 extends over 16 amino acids. The CDR3 is CASSQDSVTSINEQYF. CDR3 nucleotides: TGTGCCAGCAGCCAGGATTCCGTGACTAGCATCAACGAGCAGTACTTC.

This clonotype was recorded many times. CDR3 in amino acids: CASSEKAGGGEQFF. The CDR3 bases are TGCGCCAGCAGTGAGAAGGCAGGGGGGGGGGAGCAGTTCTTC. V and J are TRBV10-1 and TRBJ2-1; D assignment may be TRBD1 or TRBD2 (7 bases each). The CDR3 spans 14 residues. Deletions cut 2 bases from V and 10 bases from J, with 15 bases between. The V gene's germline CDR1 is WNHNN and CDR2 SYGVQD (reference sequence).

There are many counts of this clonotype. The chain joins TRBV20-1 to TRBJ2-7, with TRBD2 matching over 9 bases. CDR3 length: 16 residues. J lost 4 bases, V lost 2 bases, and 12 bases had no gene match. Germline V CDR1 and CDR2: DFQATT, SNEGSKA (reference sequence). CDR3 bases: TGCAGTGCTAGACCCACGCGGGAGGGCGTTAGATACGAGCAGTACTTC. It translates to CSARPTREGVRYEQYF.

This clonotype showed up many times. The chain links TRBV25-1 to TRBJ2-5, with D tentatively TRBD1 (6 bases). V lost 1 base, J lost 2 bases, and 11 bases lay in between. The CDR3 is 15 residues long. Germline CDR1 MGHDK, CDR2 SYGVNS. The CDR3 reads CASSESRTEQETQYF. CDR3 coding DNA: TGTGCCAGCAGTGAATCCCGGACAGAACAAGAGACCCAGTACTTC.

This clonotype was counted at least ten times. In nucleotides, the CDR3 is TGCAGTGCTAGGTATCAGGGTAACACTGAAGCTTTCTTT. Residues: CSARYQGNTEAFF. The J gene is TRBJ1-1, the V gene TRBV20-1, with D tentatively TRBD1 (5 bases). This CDR3 contains 13 residues. V was trimmed by 3 bases and J by 2 bases, leaving 10 bases between them. From germline, CDR1 is DFQATT and CDR2 SNEGSKA (reference sequence).

This clonotype was seen ten or more times. The V call is TRBV5-1, the J call TRBJ1-1; no firm D call. CDR3 length equals 14 residues. Germline CDR1 SGHRS, CDR2 YFSETQ. V was pared by 0 bases and J by 5 bases, with 11 bases between. The CDR3 DNA is TGCGCCAGCAGCTTGGAGGTCAGAGATACTGAAGCTTTCTTT. Encoded protein: CASSLEVRDTEAFF.

This clonotype was observed at least ten times. J is TRBJ2-1 and V is TRBV24-1; weak D call: TRBD2 (5 bases). Germline V gene lookup returns CDR1 KGHDR and CDR2 SFDVKD. Deletions cut 0 bases from V and 0 bases from J, with 11 bases between. CDR3 size: 17 residues. As DNA, the CDR3 is TGTGCCACCAGTGATTTGCAGCCGGGGAGCTCCTACAATGAGCAGTTCTTC. Protein sequence: CATSDLQPGSSYNEQFF.

Only a few counts were recorded for this clonotype. This chain connects TRBV19 to TRBJ1-2; the D gene is possibly TRBD1 (6 bases). The CDR3 contains 16 residues. Germline V lookup: CDR1 LNHDA, CDR2 SQIVND (reference sequence). With 4 bases removed from V and 0 bases from J, the gap between germline ends came to 15 bases. The CDR3 is CASSSRDRTTNYGYTF. The CDR3 region has the DNA TGTGCCAGTAGTAGTAGAGACAGGACTACTAACTATGGCTACACCTTC.

This clonotype was detected many times. The chain recombines TRBV11-2 with TRBJ2-7; 12 bases are shared with TRBD2. Looked up from germline, CDR1 is SGHAT and CDR2 is FQNNGV. Trimming at V came to 2 bases and at J to 2 bases, leaving 4 bases not matched to a gene. The CDR3 runs 16 residues. In DNA form, the CDR3 reads TGTGCCAGCAGCTTACTTCGGACTAGCGGGACCTACGAGCAGTACTTC. It codes for CASSLLRTSGTYEQYF.

This clonotype was seen ten or more times. The V call is TRBV20-1, the J call TRBJ2-3, with unresolved D. The ends were cut back, 5 bases at V and 1 base at J, with 4 bases in the middle. The CDR3 contains 11 residues. Germline V CDR1 and CDR2: DFQATT, SNEGSKA (reference sequence). CDR3 in DNA: TGCAGTGCTGTCCGCACAGATACGCAGTATTTT. Its translation is CSAVRTDTQYF.

The CDR3 DNA follows: TGTGCCAGTAATCCGACCCGAGGGGGGGAGGGTGAGCAGTTCTTC. Its protein is CASNPTRGGEGEQFF. The rearrangement uses TRBV19 and TRBJ2-1; tentatively, D is TRBD2 (7 bases). CDR3 length equals 15 residues. Trimming removed 7 bases from V and 9 bases from J, with 22 bases in between. From germline, CDR1 is LNHDA and CDR2 SQIVND (reference sequence).

At least ten counts were recorded for this clonotype. The genes are TRBV2 and TRBJ1-1; 7 nucleotides align to TRBD1. V trimming: 7 bases; J trimming: 0 bases; junction bases outside the gene matches: 5. Germline values: CDR1 SNHLY, CDR2 FYNNEI. CDR3 length equals 14 residues. Written as DNA, the CDR3 is TGTGCCAGCACCCAGACAGGGATGAACACTGAAGCTTTCTTT. It specifies CASTQTGMNTEAFF.

This clonotype was observed many times. The CDR3 region has the DNA TGCACCAGCGGGGGCCCGGGACGGGAGGACAACCCCTACGAGCAGTACTTC. Its translation is CTSGGPGREDNPYEQYF. The V and J genes are TRBV1 and TRBJ2-7; no DNA check was done on the table's D call, TRBD1. TRBV1 counts as a pseudogene. CDR3 size: 17 residues.

This clonotype appeared many times. The rearrangement links TRBV23-1 to TRBJ2-5; D is unclear. TRBV23-1 qualifies as an ORF whose function is uncertain. The V gene lost 2 bases and the J gene lost 1 base, with 8 bases spanning the gap. This CDR3 is built from 14 residues. This CDR3 is CASSQRPLQETQYF. The CDR3, as DNA: TGCGCCAGCAGTCAACGCCCGCTCCAAGAGACCCAGTACTTC.